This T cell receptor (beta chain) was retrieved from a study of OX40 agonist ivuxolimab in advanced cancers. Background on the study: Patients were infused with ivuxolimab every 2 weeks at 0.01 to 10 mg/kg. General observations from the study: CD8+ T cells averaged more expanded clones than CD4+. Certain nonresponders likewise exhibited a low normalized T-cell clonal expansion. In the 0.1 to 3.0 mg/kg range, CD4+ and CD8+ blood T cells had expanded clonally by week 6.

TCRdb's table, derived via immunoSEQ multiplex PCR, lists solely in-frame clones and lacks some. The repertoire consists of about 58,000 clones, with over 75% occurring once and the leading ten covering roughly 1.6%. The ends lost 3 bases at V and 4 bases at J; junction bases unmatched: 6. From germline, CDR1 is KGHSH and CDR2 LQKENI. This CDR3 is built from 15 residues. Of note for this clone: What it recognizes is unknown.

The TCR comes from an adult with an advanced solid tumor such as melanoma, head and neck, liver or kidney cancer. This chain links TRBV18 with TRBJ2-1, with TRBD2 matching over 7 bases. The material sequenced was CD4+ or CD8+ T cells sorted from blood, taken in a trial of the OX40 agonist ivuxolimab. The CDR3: CASSPRASGYNEQFF. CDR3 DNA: TGTGCCAGCTCACCCCGGGCTAGCGGTTACAATGAGCAGTTCTTC.